This entry is about one TCR beta chain. As originally analysed: Estimation of nucleated cell counts was performed using reference gene primer amplification. Assay: immunoSEQ multiplex PCR; the TCRdb copy retains only in-frame clones and omits some. V, J and clone size were drawn from that table, and D and trimming were deduced from the DNA. The sample lists around 80,000 clones; roughly four fifths were seen once. V lost 6 bases and J 0 bases, leaving 11 bases between the germline ends. This CDR3 contains 14 residues. CDR1 is SGHTA and CDR2 is FQGTGA in the germline V gene. The data stem from a study of blood T cell repertoires in COVID-19. About the study: Sites across the United States, Italy and Spain contributed samples from acute and convalescent COVID-19. PBMCs, B-cell-depleted T cells, or T cells were the source of the cDNA or gDNA that made up the material.

Sequenced sample: peripheral blood. The V gene is TRBV7-3, the J gene TRBJ1-1; D gene uncertain. The clonotype comes from a human donor in a cohort sampled during active COVID-19. The CDR3 region is CASRLNTLNTEAFF. The CDR3 bases are TGTGCCAGCAGGTTGAACACCTTGAACACTGAAGCTTTCTTT.